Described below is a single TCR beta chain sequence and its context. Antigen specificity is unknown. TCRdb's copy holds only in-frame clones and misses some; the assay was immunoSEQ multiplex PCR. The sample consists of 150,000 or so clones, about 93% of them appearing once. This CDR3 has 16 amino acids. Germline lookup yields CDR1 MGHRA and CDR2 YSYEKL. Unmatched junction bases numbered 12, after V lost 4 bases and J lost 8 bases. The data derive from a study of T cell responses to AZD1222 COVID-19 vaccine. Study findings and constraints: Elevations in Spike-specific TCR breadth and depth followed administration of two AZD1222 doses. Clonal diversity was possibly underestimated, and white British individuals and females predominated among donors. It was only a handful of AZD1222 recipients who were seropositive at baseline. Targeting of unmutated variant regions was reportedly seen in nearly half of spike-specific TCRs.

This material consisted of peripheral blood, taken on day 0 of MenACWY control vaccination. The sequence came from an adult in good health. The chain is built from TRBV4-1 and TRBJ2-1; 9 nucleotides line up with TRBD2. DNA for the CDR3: TGCGCCAGCAGCCCACTAACTAGCGGGTCCTTTGATGAGCAGTTCTTC. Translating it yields CASSPLTSGSFDEQFF.